The next 25 T cell receptor beta chains were all read from a single sample in a study of T cells expressing NK-cell markers. After re-calling the 5' RACE reads, TCRdb lists one entry per CDR3 protein, DNA absent. The table for this sample gives 500,000 to 700,000 distinct CDR3 sequences. The sequenced sample consisted of blood T cells: a sorted CD56 or NKG2C T cell subset, CD4+ or CD8+ T cells, or bulk PBMC T cells (not recorded which). These TCRs come from a man aged 18 to 35 in good health.

V usage is TRBV3-1 and J usage is TRBJ1-1; TCRdb gives TRBD1 as the D gene, but with no DNA this cannot be confirmed. The CDR3 loop spans 17 amino acids. Germline-derived CDR1 and CDR2 are LGHDT and YNNKEL (reference sequence). This CDR3 reads CASSQEPTGWGNTEAFF.

The chain couples TRBV4-1 to TRBJ1-2; TCRdb reports TRBD1, a call that lacks DNA to check it against. Germline V gene sequence: CDR1 MGHRA, CDR2 YSYEKL. The CDR3 runs to 13 residues. CDR3: CASSQVGGNGYTF.

V gene TRBV7-2 combines with J gene TRBJ2-7; TCRdb gives TRBD1 as the D gene, but with no DNA this cannot be confirmed. In germline, CDR1 is SGHTA, CDR2 FQGNSA. CDR3 length equals 15 residues. This CDR3 reads CASSLAGTDVYEQYF.

This chain connects TRBV6-5 to TRBJ2-1; TCRdb's D call, TRBD2, is unchecked because there is no DNA. Germline CDR1 MNHEY, CDR2 SVGAGI. This CDR3 comprises 16 residues. The CDR3 sequence is CASSYSGLASFDEQFF.

The chain joins TRBV30 to TRBJ2-1; TCRdb's D call, TRBD2, is unchecked because there is no DNA. The CDR3 is 15 amino acids. Germline CDR1 is GTSNPN and CDR2 is SVGIG (reference sequence). CDR3 protein: CAWSVPGGAINEQFF. Drawing the rest from reference TRBV30 and TRBJ2-1, the complete variable domain is SQTIHQWPATLVQPVGSPLSLECTVEGTSNPNLYWYRQAAGRGLQLLFYSVGIGQISSEVPQNLSASRPQDRQFILSSKKLLLSDSGFYLCAWSVPGGAINEQFFGPGTRLTVL.

V and J are TRBV12-3 or TRBV12-4 and TRBJ2-5. The CDR3 runs 14 residues. The CDR3: CASSLEGVQETQYF.

The rearrangement joins TRBV11-1 to TRBJ2-1; TCRdb gives TRBD2 as the D gene, but with no DNA this cannot be confirmed. CDR1 is SGHAT and CDR2 is FQDESV in the germline V gene (reference sequence). The CDR3 covers 18 residues. The chain's CDR3 is CASSLSGRTSAPYNEQFF. The complete variable domain, with remaining parts taken from reference TRBV11-1 and TRBJ2-1, reads EAEVAQSPRYKITEKSQAVAFWCDPISGHATLYWYRQILGQGPELLVQFQDESVVDDSQLPKDRFSAERLKGVDSTLKIQPAELGDSAMYLCASSLSGRTSAPYNEQFFGPGTRLTVL.

The chain couples TRBV12-3 or TRBV12-4 to TRBJ1-5; with no DNA, the TCRdb D assignment of TRBD1 cannot be verified. The CDR3 runs 16 residues. CDR3 sequence: CASSQGGSVSNQPQHF.

V gene TRBV5-1 combines with J gene TRBJ2-2; TCRdb gives TRBD2 as the D gene, but with no DNA this cannot be confirmed. This CDR3 has 17 amino acids. The V gene's germline CDR1 is SGHRS and CDR2 YFSETQ. CDR3 residues: CASSELLAGARTGELFF.

This chain links TRBV7-2 with TRBJ2-5; no DNA is available, so the TRBD1 call from TCRdb remains unchecked. CDR3 length: 15 amino acids. Germline CDR1 and CDR2: SGHTA and FQGNSA. The chain's CDR3 is CASSVFLGIRETQYF.

V usage is TRBV5-1 and J usage is TRBJ1-3; TCRdb's D gene call, TRBD1, goes unchecked for lack of DNA. CDR1 and CDR2 from the germline V gene are SGHRS and YFSETQ. The CDR3 sequence is 14 residues long. CDR3 in amino acids: CASRQGTVGNTIYF.

The gene calls are TRBV10-3 and TRBJ2-2; TCRdb gives TRBD2 as the D gene, but with no DNA this cannot be confirmed. CDR1 ENHRY and CDR2 SYGVKD come from the germline V gene. The CDR3 totals 14 residues. The CDR3 sequence: CAISESGRHGELFF.

The CDR3: CAISDRTGENTEAFF. V is TRBV10-3 and J is TRBJ1-1; TCRdb designates TRBD1, a call that cannot be tested without DNA. Germline CDR1 and CDR2: ENHRY and SYGVKD. This CDR3 region has 15 residues.

This sequence joins TRBV29-1 and TRBJ2-7; no DNA is available, so the TRBD2 call from TCRdb remains unchecked. Germline assignment: CDR1 SQVTM and CDR2 ANQGSEA. The CDR3 has 15 residues. The CDR3 protein is CSVASGTSGSPTQYF.

V usage is TRBV7-2 and J usage is TRBJ2-1; TCRdb's D call, TRBD1, is unchecked because there is no DNA. There are 15 residues in the CDR3. From germline, CDR1 is SGHTA and CDR2 FQGNSA. The CDR3 reads CASSLMGQANNEQFF.

This chain connects TRBV12-3 or TRBV12-4 to TRBJ2-5; TCRdb designates TRBD1, a call that cannot be tested without DNA. The CDR3 spans 15 residues. CDR3 sequence reads: CASSTREISVETQYF.

The chain joins TRBV18 to TRBJ2-1; TCRdb gives TRBD2 as the D gene, but with no DNA this cannot be confirmed. The germline V gene encodes CDR1 KGHSH and CDR2 LQKENI. This CDR3 has 16 amino acids. CDR3 in amino acids: CASSPGLAGINNEQFF. Supplemented by reference TRBV18 and TRBJ2-1, the full variable domain reads NAGVMQNPRHLVRRRGQEARLRCSPMKGHSHVYWYRQLPEEGLKFMVYLQKENIIDESGMPKERFSAEFPKEGPSILRIQQVVRGDSAAYFCASSPGLAGINNEQFFGPGTRLTVL.

This chain uses TRBV7-9 with TRBJ2-1; TCRdb proposes TRBD1, but this gene call is untestable without DNA. The CDR3 runs to 17 residues. Germline CDR1 reads SEHNR; CDR2 reads FQNEAQ (reference sequence). The CDR3 loop is CASSFNQGIGYYNEQFF.

The chain is built from TRBV28 and TRBJ2-1. The germline V gene has CDR1 MDHEN and CDR2 SYDVKM. The CDR3 has 13 amino acids. CDR3 sequence: CASSSAEYNEQFF.

The V call is TRBV6-2 or TRBV6-3, the J call TRBJ2-2; TCRdb reports TRBD2, a call that lacks DNA to check it against. CDR1 and CDR2 (germline): MNHEY, SVGEGT. This CDR3 has 14 amino acids. The chain's CDR3 is CAVRRGRGTGELFF.

The chain couples TRBV4-1 to TRBJ2-1; TCRdb's assignment of TRBD2 cannot be checked, as there is no DNA. The CDR3 loop spans 17 amino acids. Looked up from germline, CDR1 is MGHRA and CDR2 is YSYEKL. The CDR3 protein is CASSLVKAGVNYNEQFF.

The V call is TRBV7-9, the J call TRBJ2-4. This CDR3 region has 14 residues. Germline lookup yields CDR1 SEHNR and CDR2 FQNEAQ (reference sequence). CDR3 region: CASRGSLAKNIQYF.

The CDR3 region is CASSSRTGGGQETQYF. The chain joins TRBV5-1 to TRBJ2-5; the D gene TCRdb calls, TRBD1, cannot be checked with no DNA. The CDR3 totals 16 residues. The germline gives CDR1 SGHRS, CDR2 YFSETQ.

CDR3 region: CASSRTGRETQYF. The genes are TRBV12-3 or TRBV12-4 and TRBJ2-5; the TRBD1 assignment by TCRdb is unverifiable without DNA. The CDR3 is made up of 13 amino acids.

The V gene is TRBV2, the J gene TRBJ2-1; TCRdb's D call of TRBD2 is untestable without DNA. Germline V gives CDR1 SNHLY, CDR2 FYNNEI. This CDR3 comprises 15 residues. The CDR3 is CASSVVSLAANEQFF.